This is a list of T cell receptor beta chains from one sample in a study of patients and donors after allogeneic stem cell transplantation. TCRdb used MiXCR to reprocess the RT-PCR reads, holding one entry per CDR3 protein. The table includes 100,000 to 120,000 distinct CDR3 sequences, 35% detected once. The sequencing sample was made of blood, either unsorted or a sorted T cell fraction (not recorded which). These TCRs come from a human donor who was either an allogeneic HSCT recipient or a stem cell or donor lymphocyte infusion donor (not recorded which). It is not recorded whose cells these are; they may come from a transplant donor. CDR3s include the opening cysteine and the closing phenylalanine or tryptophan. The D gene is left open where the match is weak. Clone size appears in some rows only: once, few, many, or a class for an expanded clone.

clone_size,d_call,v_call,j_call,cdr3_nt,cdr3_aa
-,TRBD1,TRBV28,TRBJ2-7,TGTGCCAGCAGCAGGGACAGGGGGCGCCACGAGCAGTACTTC,CASSRDRGRHEQYF
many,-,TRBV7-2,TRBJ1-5,TGTGCCAGCAGCTTAGAAGGGGGCAATCAGCCCCAGCATTTT,CASSLEGGNQPQHF
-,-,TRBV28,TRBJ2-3,TGTGCCAGCAGTTTTAAGACCCCCGGGGTCTATGGCACAGATACGCAGTATTTT,CASSFKTPGVYGTDTQYF
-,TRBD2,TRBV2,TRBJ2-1,TGTGCCAGCACCTGGGACTACACGGGCTCCTACAATGAGCAGTTCTTC,CASTWDYTGSYNEQFF
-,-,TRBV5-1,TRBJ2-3,TGCGCCAGCAGCTTGGGGGCTAGCGGCACAGATACGCAGTATTTT,CASSLGASGTDTQYF
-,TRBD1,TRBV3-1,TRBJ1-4,TGTGCCAGCAGCCATGGTGGGGGAAACAGGGGAGCAACTAATGAAAAACTGTTTTTT,CASSHGGGNRGATNEKLFF
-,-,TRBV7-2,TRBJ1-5,TGTGCCAGCAGCTTCCCAGGGGCGCCCCAGCATTTT,CASSFPGAPQHF
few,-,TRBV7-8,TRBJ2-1,TGTGCCAGCAGCTCGCTGGACAATGAGCAGTTCTTC,CASSSLDNEQFF
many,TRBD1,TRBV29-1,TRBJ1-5,TGCAGCGTTGCCGGGACAGGGGGGAATCAGCCCCAGCATTTT,CSVAGTGGNQPQHF
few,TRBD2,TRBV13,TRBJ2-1,TGTGCCAGCAGCTCGGGACTAGCGGCGGACAATGAGCAGTTCTTC,CASSSGLAADNEQFF
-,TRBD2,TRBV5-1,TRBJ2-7,TGCGCCAGCAGCGCAGGACTAGCGGGAGGTAACTACGAGCAGTACTTC,CASSAGLAGGNYEQYF
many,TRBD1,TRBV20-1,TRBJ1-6,TGCAGTGCTAGAGGGCAGGGGACAGGGGATTCACCCCTCCACTTT,CSARGQGTGDSPLHF
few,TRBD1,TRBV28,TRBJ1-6,TGTGCCAGCTTTACGCGGGACAGCGACTTTTATAATTCACCCCTCCACTTT,CASFTRDSDFYNSPLHF
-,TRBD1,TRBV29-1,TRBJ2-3,TGCAGCGCCTGGGACAGTTGGGGGCCAGATACGCAGTATTTT,CSAWDSWGPDTQYF
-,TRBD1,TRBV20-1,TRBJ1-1,TGCAGTGCTAGTGGGCAGGGGGCTGTGAACACTGAAGCTTTCTTT,CSASGQGAVNTEAFF
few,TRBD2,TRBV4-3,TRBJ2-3,TGCGCCAGCAGCCAAGGACTAGCGGACACAGATACGCAGTATTTT,CASSQGLADTDTQYF
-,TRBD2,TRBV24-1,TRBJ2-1,TGTGCCACCAGTGAATCGGGAGGCCCCCACAATGAGCAGTTCTTC,CATSESGGPHNEQFF
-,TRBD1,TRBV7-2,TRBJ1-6,TGTGCCAGCAGGATCGCGGGGACAGCAAATAATTCACCCCTCCACTTT,CASRIAGTANNSPLHF
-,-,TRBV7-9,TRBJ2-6,TGTGCCAGCAGCTTTGTGGCGGGAACTGGGGCCAACGTCCTGACTTTC,CASSFVAGTGANVLTF
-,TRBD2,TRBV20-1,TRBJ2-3,TGCAGTGCTAGAGATCCCGGACTAGCGGGAATAACAGATACGCAGTATTTT,CSARDPGLAGITDTQYF
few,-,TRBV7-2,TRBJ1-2,TGTGCCAGCAGCTTAGTCTCTCCGGGGGGCTACACCTTC,CASSLVSPGGYTF
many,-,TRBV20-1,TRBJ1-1,TGCAGTGCTGGATCCATGAACACTGAAGCTTTCTTT,CSAGSMNTEAFF
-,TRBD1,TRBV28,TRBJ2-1,TGTGCCACCAATAACCTAGGACAGGGAACATCCTACAATGAGCAGTTCTTC,CATNNLGQGTSYNEQFF
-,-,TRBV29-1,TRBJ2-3,TGCAGCGTTGGTAGGGCTCCAGATACGCAGTATTTT,CSVGRAPDTQYF
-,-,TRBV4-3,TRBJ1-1,TGCGCCAGCAGCCAACTAGGGGGTGCGAACACTGAAGCTTTCTTT,CASSQLGGANTEAFF
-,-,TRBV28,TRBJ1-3,TGTGCCAGCAGTTTTCAAATCTCTGGAAACACCATATATTTT,CASSFQISGNTIYF
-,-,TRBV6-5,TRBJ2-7,TGTGCCAGCAGTTACGAGCGGACTCCGAATAAGAGGGAGCAGTACTTC,CASSYERTPNKREQYF
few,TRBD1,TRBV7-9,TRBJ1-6,TGTGCCAGCAGCCCAGGGACAGTCAGCTCCTATAATTCACCCCTCCACTTT,CASSPGTVSSYNSPLHF
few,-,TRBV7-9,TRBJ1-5,TGTGCCAGCAGCTTAGTAAAAGGGTATAGCAATCAGCCCCAGCATTTT,CASSLVKGYSNQPQHF
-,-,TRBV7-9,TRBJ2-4,TGTGCCAGCAGCGAACTAAACAGGGATGCCAAAAACATTCAGTACTTC,CASSELNRDAKNIQYF
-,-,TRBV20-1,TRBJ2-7,TGCAGTCTGGAGAGGAGCTACGAGCAGTACTTC,CSLERSYEQYF
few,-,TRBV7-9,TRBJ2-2,TGTGCCAGCAGCTCCCCTAGTGTACCCCTTGCCGGGGAGCTGTTTTTT,CASSSPSVPLAGELFF
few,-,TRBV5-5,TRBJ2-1,TGTGCCAGCAGCCGGGCCGTGAACAATGAGCAGTTCTTC,CASSRAVNNEQFF
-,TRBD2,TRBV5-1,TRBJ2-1,TGCGCCAGCAGCTCGTTCCTAGCGGGAGAGCAGTTCTTC,CASSSFLAGEQFF
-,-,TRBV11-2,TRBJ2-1,TGTGCCAGCAGCTTAGACCGGGGCGGAGATGAGCAGTTCTTC,CASSLDRGGDEQFF
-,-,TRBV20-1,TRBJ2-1,TGCAGTGCTAGGGGTAGCCGGGGAGCCCTCAATGAGCAGTTCTTC,CSARGSRGALNEQFF
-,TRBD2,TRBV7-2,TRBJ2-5,TGTGCCAGCAGCCTGAGTATAGCGGGAGGGGAAGAGACCCAGTACTTC,CASSLSIAGGEETQYF